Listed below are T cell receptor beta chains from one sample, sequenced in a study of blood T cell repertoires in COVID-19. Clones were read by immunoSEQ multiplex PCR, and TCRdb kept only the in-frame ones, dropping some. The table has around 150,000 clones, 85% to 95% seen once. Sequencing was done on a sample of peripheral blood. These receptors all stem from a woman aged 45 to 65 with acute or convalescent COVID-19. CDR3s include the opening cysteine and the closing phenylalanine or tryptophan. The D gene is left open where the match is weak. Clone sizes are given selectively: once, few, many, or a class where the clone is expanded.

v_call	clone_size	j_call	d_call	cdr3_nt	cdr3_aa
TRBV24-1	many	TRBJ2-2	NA	TGTGCCACCAGTGATTTGAACAGGGATGGCGGGGAGCTGTTTTTT	CATSDLNRDGGELFF
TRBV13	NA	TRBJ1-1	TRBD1	TGTGCCAGCAGCTTACACAGGGGAACCACTGAAGCTTTCTTT	CASSLHRGTTEAFF
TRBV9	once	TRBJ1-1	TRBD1	TGTGCCAGCTTCGGGACAGTGGCTTTCTTT	CASFGTVAFF
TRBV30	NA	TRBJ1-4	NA	TGTGCCTGGAGTACGGGGAGTTTACGGGAAAAACTGTTTTTT	CAWSTGSLREKLFF
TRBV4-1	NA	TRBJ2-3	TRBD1	TGCGCCAGCAGCGAGCGGGACAGGGGAAGGGATACGCAGTATTTT	CASSERDRGRDTQYF
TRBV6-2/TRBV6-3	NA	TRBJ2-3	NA	TGTGCCAGCAGTTACCCGACGTCAGGATTCACAGATACGCAGTATTTT	CASSYPTSGFTDTQYF
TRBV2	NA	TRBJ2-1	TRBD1	TGTGCCAGCGCTAGGGGACAGACCCTTTCGAATGAGCAGTTCTTC	CASARGQTLSNEQFF
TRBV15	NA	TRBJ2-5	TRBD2	TGTGCCACCAGCCGAGCGGGAGTAGAGACCCAGTACTTC	CATSRAGVETQYF
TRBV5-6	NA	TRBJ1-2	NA	TGTGCCAGCAGCTTGGCGGTTTCAGGGCGCTATGGCTACACCTTC	CASSLAVSGRYGYTF
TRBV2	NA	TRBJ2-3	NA	TGTGCCAGCAGTGGGCGGCGGGAAGAGACAGATACGCAGTATTTT	CASSGRREETDTQYF
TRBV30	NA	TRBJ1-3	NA	TGTGCCTGGAGTACAAGGGGCAGTTTCTCTGGAAACACCATATATTTT	CAWSTRGSFSGNTIYF